This entry lists 22 T cell receptor beta chains sequenced from one sample in a study of blood T cell repertoires in COVID-19. Clones were sequenced by immunoSEQ multiplex PCR, and TCRdb holds only the in-frame ones, with some missing. The sample lists approximately 150,000 clones; 84% were seen once. What was sequenced was peripheral blood. The receptors shown here come from a man aged 55 to 69 with acute or convalescent COVID-19.

This chain links TRBV27 with TRBJ1-1, with unresolved D. V gave up 4 bases and J gave up 4 bases, with 10 bases separating them. In germline, CDR1 is MNHEY, CDR2 SMNVEV (reference sequence). The CDR3 is 13 amino acids. The CDR3 nucleotides are TGTGCCAGCAGTTCTGGATGGAGCACTGAAGCTTTCTTT. Translated: CASSSGWSTEAFF.

The chain recombines TRBV3-1 (or the pseudogene TRBV3-2) with TRBJ2-1; no definite D call. This CDR3 spans 11 amino acids. Trimming cost V 4 bases and J 10 bases, with 8 bases left between them. Germline CDR1 is LGHDT and CDR2 is YNNKEL (reference sequence). CDR3 sequence (DNA): TGTGCCAGCAGCCGAAACAGAGAGCAGTTCTTC. Amino acids: CASSRNREQFF.

V usage is TRBV5-1 and J usage is TRBJ1-2; D call uncertain. This CDR3 is 17 amino acids long. Germline V gene data show CDR1 as SGHRS and CDR2 as YFSETQ. Trimming took 1 base from V and 0 from J, leaving 16 bases between them. In nucleotides, the CDR3 is TGCGCCAGCAGCTTGAACGGTTGGGCAGATACTAACTATGGCTACACCTTC. Protein product: CASSLNGWADTNYGYTF.

In this sample, this clone turned up many times. This chain links TRBV5-1 with TRBJ2-7, with a weak D call TRBD2 (5 bases). Germline V gene data show CDR1 as SGHRS and CDR2 as YFSETQ. The V end lost 3 bases, the J end lost 7 bases, and 20 bases lay between the germline ends. CDR3 length: 15 amino acids. The CDR3 sequence is CASSSQTTETGEQYF. The CDR3 DNA is TGCGCCAGCAGCTCGCAAACCACCGAGACGGGGGAGCAGTACTTC.

The V gene is TRBV11-1, the J gene TRBJ1-1; D is possibly TRBD1 (6 bases). The CDR3 is 14 amino acids. The germline gives CDR1 SGHAT, CDR2 FQDESV (reference sequence). V was shortened by 5 bases and J by 1 base, with 11 bases between the two germline ends. CDR3 sequence: CASSKQGGNTEAFF. As DNA, the CDR3 is TGTGCCAGCAGCAAACAGGGCGGGAACACTGAAGCTTTCTTT.

This chain connects TRBV9 to TRBJ2-1, with 9 nucleotides matching TRBD2. Germline V gives CDR1 SGDLS, CDR2 YYNGEE. Unmatched junction bases numbered 5, after V lost 0 bases and J lost 4 bases. CDR3 length: 16 amino acids. This CDR3 is CASSVGAREGYNEQFF. The CDR3 coding sequence is TGTGCCAGCAGCGTAGGCGCGCGGGAGGGGTACAATGAGCAGTTCTTC.

The chain couples TRBV5-1 to TRBJ2-7; 8 bases fit TRBD1. The CDR3 sequence is 15 residues long. The germline V gene encodes CDR1 SGHRS and CDR2 YFSETQ. V trimming: 4 bases; J trimming: 4 bases; junction bases outside the gene matches: 10. The CDR3 loop reads CASSLQGDKIYEQYF. The CDR3, as DNA: TGCGCCAGCAGCCTACAGGGGGACAAAATTTACGAGCAGTACTTC.

This chain uses TRBV6-5 with TRBJ1-3; D is unclear. CDR1 and CDR2 from the germline V gene are MNHEY and SVGAGI. Trimming pared 6 bases from V and 0 bases from J, leaving 12 bases between. The CDR3 contains 15 residues. CDR3 in amino acids: CASSDGLHSGNTIYF. The CDR3 coding sequence is TGTGCCAGCAGCGACGGACTCCACTCTGGAAACACCATATATTTT.

The gene calls are TRBV11-1 and TRBJ2-1, with D unclear. The CDR3 sequence is 12 residues long. Per the germline V gene, CDR1 is SGHAT and CDR2 is FQDESV (reference sequence). The V end was cut by 3 bases, the J end by 5 bases, with 5 bases between. In DNA form, the CDR3 reads TGTGCCAGCAGCTTGACTCACAATGAGCAGTTCTTC. Protein: CASSLTHNEQFF.

This rearrangement joins TRBV29-1 to TRBJ1-2; the match to TRBD1 covers 7 bases. CDR1 and CDR2 from the germline V gene are SQVTM and ANQGSEA. V gave up 6 bases and J gave up 7 bases; unmatched junction bases: 11. The CDR3 consists of 13 residues. CDR3 sequence: CSVRTGTERGYTF. CDR3 nucleotides: TGCAGCGTCCGGACCGGGACAGAACGTGGCTACACCTTC.

The chain recombines TRBV6-5 with TRBJ1-2; TRBD1 might be the D (5 bases). This CDR3 is 12 amino acids long. Germline lookup yields CDR1 MNHEY and CDR2 SVGAGI. The V gene lost 7 bases and the J gene lost 8 bases, with 14 bases spanning the gap. CDR3 amino acids: CASTLRGSGYTF. DNA of the CDR3: TGTGCCAGCACCCTACGGGGGAGCGGCTACACCTTC.

This clone has more than one count but fewer than ten. V usage is TRBV10-1 and J usage is TRBJ2-2; D possibly corresponds to TRBD1 (5 bases). The V and J ends lost 4 bases and 5 bases respectively, with 8 bases between them. CDR3 length: 13 amino acids. In germline, CDR1 is WNHNN, CDR2 SYGVQD (reference sequence). CDR3 nucleotide sequence: TGCGCCAGCAGTGTACAGGCTACCGGGGAGCTGTTTTTT. This sequence encodes CASSVQATGELFF.

The genes are TRBV6-1 and TRBJ2-7; maybe TRBD2 (6 bases). Per the germline V gene, CDR1 is MNHNS and CDR2 is SASEGT. With 3 bases removed from V and 6 bases from J, the gap between germline ends came to 12 bases. The CDR3 is 13 residues long. DNA of the CDR3: TGTGCCAGCAGTGAGACTAGGGGAGTCGAGCAGTACTTC. Translated, it gives CASSETRGVEQYF.

This clone was observed a single time. The chain links TRBV29-1 to TRBJ1-1, with a weak D call TRBD1 (5 bases). The CDR3 has 12 residues. Trimming stripped 8 bases from V and 5 bases from J, with 15 bases between. In germline, CDR1 is SQVTM, CDR2 ANQGSEA. CDR3 sequence (DNA): TGCAGCCCTGGTGGGGGGGGAACTGAAGCTTTCTTT. This translates into CSPGGGGTEAFF.

This clone has just one count. The genes are TRBV19 and TRBJ2-5; D possibly corresponds to TRBD1 (7 bases). V dropped 8 bases and J dropped 2 bases, with 15 bases sitting between them. Germline values: CDR1 LNHDA, CDR2 SQIVND (reference sequence). This CDR3 is 14 amino acids long. The CDR3 nucleotides are TGTGCCAGTGGCGGGACAGCAGTACAAGAGACCCAGTACTTC. This encodes CASGGTAVQETQYF.

This clone was recorded a few times. J is TRBJ2-1 and V is TRBV25-1; possible D gene TRBD1, 6 bases. The CDR3 totals 14 residues. The germline V gene has CDR1 MGHDK and CDR2 SYGVNS. Trimming removed 6 bases from V and 4 bases from J, with 13 bases in between. The CDR3 sequence: CASSGDRRYNEQFF. CDR3 DNA sequence: TGTGCCAGCAGCGGTGACAGGAGATACAATGAGCAGTTCTTC.

The chain employs TRBV6-6 and TRBJ2-7; D is possibly TRBD1 (6 bases). The V and J ends lost 5 bases and 6 bases respectively, with 14 bases between them. Per germline, CDR1 MNHNY and CDR2 SVGAGI (reference sequence). The length of the CDR3 is 13 residues. DNA for the CDR3: TGTGCCAGCAGTACGACAGGACCAGTCGAGCAGTACTTC. Its translation is CASSTTGPVEQYF.

The genes are TRBV7-6 and TRBJ2-7, with a possible D match to TRBD1 (6 bases). This CDR3 has 15 residues. V lost 5 bases to trimming and J lost 3 bases, with 17 bases between them. Germline V gene data show CDR1 as SGHVS and CDR2 as FNYEAQ. The CDR3 loop is CASSLLGTPIYEQYF. The CDR3 DNA sequence: TGTGCCAGCAGCCTCCTAGGGACACCCATCTACGAGCAGTACTTC.

This clone was seen a few times. V gene TRBV6-2 or TRBV6-3 combines with J gene TRBJ1-1; TRBD1 matches 7 bases. J lost 7 bases, V lost 3 bases, and 5 bases had no gene match. Germline-derived CDR1 and CDR2 are MNHEY and SVGEGT. The CDR3 spans 13 residues. This CDR3 is CASSYPGTDEAFF. CDR3 bases: TGTGCCAGCAGTTATCCCGGGACAGATGAAGCTTTCTTT.

The CDR3 is CASSQGHWNSPLHF. The CDR3, as DNA: TGTGCCAGCAGCCAGGGACATTGGAATTCACCCCTCCACTTT. The chain recombines TRBV6-6 with TRBJ1-6; a possible D gene is TRBD1 (6 bases). Deletions cut 6 bases from V and 7 bases from J, with 13 bases between. The CDR3 is made up of 14 amino acids. Looked up from germline, CDR1 is MNHNY and CDR2 is SVGAGI (reference sequence).

This chain joins TRBV7-2 and TRBJ1-2, with 7 bases aligning to TRBD1. This CDR3 region has 17 residues. The J segment lost 2 bases and the V segment lost 1 base, leaving 10 bases of the junction unmatched. The germline V gene has CDR1 SGHTA and CDR2 FQGNSA. The CDR3: CASSLVGNQGGNYGYTF. The CDR3 DNA reads as TGTGCCAGCAGCTTAGTAGGCAATCAGGGGGGAAACTATGGCTACACCTTC.

This chain links TRBV12-5 with TRBJ2-3; a possible D gene is TRBD1 (6 bases). The CDR3 totals 13 residues. The germline V gene encodes CDR1 LGHNT and CDR2 FRNRAP. The V gene lost 6 bases and the J gene lost 1 base, with 8 bases spanning the gap. The DNA for the CDR3 is TGTGCTAGTGGGGACAGTGGCACAGATACGCAGTATTTT. It yields the protein CASGDSGTDTQYF.